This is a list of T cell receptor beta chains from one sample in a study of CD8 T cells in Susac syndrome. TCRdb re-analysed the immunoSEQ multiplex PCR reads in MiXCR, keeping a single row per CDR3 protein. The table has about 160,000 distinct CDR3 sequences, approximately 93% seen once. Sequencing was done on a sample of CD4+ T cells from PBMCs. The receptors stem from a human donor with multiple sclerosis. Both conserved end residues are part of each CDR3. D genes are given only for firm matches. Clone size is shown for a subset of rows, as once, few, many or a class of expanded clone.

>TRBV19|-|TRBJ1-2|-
CASRSDRTNYGYTF
TGTGCCAGTAGGTCGGACCGTACTAACTATGGCTACACCTTC
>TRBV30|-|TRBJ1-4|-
CAWSVTNEKLFF
TGTGCCTGGAGTGTGACTAATGAAAAACTGTTTTTT
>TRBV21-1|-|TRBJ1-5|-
CASTKVGHWIPNQPQHF
TGTGCCAGCACCAAGGTCGGACACTGGATACCTAATCAGCCCCAGCATTTT
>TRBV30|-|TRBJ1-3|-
CAWALGGPGNTIYF
TGTGCCTGGGCCCTAGGGGGGCCTGGAAACACCATATATTTT
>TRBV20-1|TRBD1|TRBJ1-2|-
CSASDRDGYTF
TGCAGTGCTAGTGACAGGGATGGCTACACCTTC
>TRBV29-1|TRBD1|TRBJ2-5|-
CSAGQGIADTQYF
TGCAGCGCCGGACAGGGCATAGCAGATACCCAGTACTTC
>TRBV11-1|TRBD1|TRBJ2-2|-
CASSQDRGLNGELFF
TGTGCCAGCAGCCAAGACAGGGGGTTGAACGGGGAGCTGTTTTTT
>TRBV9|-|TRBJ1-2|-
CASSVWTENYGYTF
TGTGCCAGCAGCGTCTGGACGGAGAACTATGGCTACACCTTC
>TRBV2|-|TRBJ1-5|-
CASNGEGHQPQHF
TGTGCCAGTAACGGGGAGGGCCATCAGCCCCAGCATTTT
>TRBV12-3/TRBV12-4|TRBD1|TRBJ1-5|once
CASSLSPGTGGNQPQHF
TGTGCCAGCAGTTTGTCCCCAGGGACAGGCGGCAATCAGCCCCAGCATTTT